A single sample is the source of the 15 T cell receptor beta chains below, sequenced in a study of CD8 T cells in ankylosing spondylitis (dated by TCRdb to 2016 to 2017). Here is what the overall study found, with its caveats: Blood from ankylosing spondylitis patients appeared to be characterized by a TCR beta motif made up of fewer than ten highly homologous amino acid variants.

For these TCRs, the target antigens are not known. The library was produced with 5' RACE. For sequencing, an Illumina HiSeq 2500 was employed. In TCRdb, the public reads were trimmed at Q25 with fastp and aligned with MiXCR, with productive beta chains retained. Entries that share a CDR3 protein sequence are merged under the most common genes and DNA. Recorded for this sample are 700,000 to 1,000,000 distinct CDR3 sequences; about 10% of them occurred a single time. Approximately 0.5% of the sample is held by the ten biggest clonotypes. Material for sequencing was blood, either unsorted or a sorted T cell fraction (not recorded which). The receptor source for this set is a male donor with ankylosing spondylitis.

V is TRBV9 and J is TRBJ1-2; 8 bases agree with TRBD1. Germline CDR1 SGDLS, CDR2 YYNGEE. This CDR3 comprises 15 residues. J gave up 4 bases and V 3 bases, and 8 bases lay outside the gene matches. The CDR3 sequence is CASSAGTGRFYGYTF. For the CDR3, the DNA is TGTGCCAGCAGCGCCGGGACAGGACGTTTCTATGGCTACACCTTC.

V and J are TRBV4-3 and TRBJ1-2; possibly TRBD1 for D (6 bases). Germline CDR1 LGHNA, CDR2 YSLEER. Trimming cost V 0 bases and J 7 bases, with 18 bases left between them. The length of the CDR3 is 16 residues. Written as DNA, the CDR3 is TGCGCCAGCAGCCAAGATCGAGGGGGGGATGCTAGTGGCTACACCTTC. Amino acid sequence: CASSQDRGGDASGYTF.

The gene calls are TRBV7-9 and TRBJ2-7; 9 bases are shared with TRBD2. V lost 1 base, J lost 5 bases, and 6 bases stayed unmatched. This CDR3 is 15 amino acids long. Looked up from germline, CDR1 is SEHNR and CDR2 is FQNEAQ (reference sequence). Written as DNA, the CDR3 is TGTGCCAGCAGCTTAGTTAGTAGCGGGAGAGACGAGCAGTACTTC. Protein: CASSLVSSGRDEQYF.

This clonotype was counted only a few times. CDR3 in amino acids: CAISARAETNSPLHF. CDR3 sequence (DNA): TGTGCCATCAGTGCAAGGGCCGAAACCAATTCACCCCTCCACTTT. The chain combines TRBV10-3 with TRBJ1-6; D is unclear. The V end lost 4 bases, the J end lost 7 bases, and 14 bases lay between the germline ends. This CDR3 region has 15 residues. From germline, CDR1 is ENHRY and CDR2 SYGVKD.

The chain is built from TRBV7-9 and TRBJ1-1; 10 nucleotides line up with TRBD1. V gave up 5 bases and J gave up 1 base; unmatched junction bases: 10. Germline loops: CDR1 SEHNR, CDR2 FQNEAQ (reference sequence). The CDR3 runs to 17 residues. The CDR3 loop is CASSPAGTGDSNTEAFF. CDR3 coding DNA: TGTGCCAGCAGCCCCGCCGGGACAGGGGATTCGAACACTGAAGCTTTCTTT.

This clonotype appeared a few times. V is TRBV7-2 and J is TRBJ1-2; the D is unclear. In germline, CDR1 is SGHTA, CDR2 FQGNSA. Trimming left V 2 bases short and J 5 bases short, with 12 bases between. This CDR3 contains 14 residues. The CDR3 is CASSLSRIGYGYTF. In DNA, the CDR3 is TGTGCCAGCAGCTTATCAAGGATCGGATATGGCTACACCTTC.

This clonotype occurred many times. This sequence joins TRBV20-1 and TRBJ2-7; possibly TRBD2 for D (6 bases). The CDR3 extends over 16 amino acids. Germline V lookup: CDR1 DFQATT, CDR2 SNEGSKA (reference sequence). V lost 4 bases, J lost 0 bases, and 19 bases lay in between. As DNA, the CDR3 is TGCAGTGCTACGCGCGGGGCGGTTCGAGGCTCCTACGAGCAGTACTTC. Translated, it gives CSATRGAVRGSYEQYF.

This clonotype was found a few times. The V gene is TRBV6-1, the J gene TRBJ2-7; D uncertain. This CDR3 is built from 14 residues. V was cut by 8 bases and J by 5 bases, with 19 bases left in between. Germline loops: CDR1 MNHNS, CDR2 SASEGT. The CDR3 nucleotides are TGTGCCAGCGCCCGGGCGACTGGGCATAACGAGCAGTACTTC. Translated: CASARATGHNEQYF.

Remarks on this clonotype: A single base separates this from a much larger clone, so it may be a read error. This CDR3 is CASSYSLGMNTKAFF. CDR3 in DNA: TGTGCCAGCAGTTACTCGCTGGGGATGAACACTAAAGCTTTCTTT. V and J are TRBV6-5 and TRBJ1-1; D gene unclear. Germline V gene sequence: CDR1 MNHEY, CDR2 SVGAGI. This CDR3 spans 15 amino acids.

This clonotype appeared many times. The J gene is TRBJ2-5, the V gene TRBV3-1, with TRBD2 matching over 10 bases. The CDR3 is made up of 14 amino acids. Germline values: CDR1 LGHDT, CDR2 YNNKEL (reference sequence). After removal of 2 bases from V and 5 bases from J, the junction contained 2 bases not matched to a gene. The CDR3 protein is CASSQSSGSETQYF. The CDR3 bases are TGTGCCAGCAGCCAATCTAGCGGGAGTGAGACCCAGTACTTC.

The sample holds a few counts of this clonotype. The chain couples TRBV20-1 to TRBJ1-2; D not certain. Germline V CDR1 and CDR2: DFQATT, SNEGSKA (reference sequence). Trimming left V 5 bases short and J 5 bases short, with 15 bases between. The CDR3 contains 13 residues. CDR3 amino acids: CSARRGMEYGYTF. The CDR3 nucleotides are TGCAGTGCTCGACGAGGGATGGAGTATGGCTACACCTTC.

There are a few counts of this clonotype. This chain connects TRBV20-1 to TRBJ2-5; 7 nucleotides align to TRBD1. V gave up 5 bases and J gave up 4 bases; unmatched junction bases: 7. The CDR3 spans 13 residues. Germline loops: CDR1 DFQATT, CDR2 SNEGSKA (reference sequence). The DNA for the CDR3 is TGCAGTGCTGGGACAGCGAGGGGAGAGACCCAGTACTTC. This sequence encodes CSAGTARGETQYF.

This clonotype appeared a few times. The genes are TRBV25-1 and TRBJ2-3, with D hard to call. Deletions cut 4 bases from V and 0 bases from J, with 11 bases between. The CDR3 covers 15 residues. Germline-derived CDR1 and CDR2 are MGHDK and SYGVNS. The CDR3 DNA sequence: TGTGCCAGCAGTGCCAGGCAACTCAGCACAGATACGCAGTATTTT. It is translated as CASSARQLSTDTQYF.

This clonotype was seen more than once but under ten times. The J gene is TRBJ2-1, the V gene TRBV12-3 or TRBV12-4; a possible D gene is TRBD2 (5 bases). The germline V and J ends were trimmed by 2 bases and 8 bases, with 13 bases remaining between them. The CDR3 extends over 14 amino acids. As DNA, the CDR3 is TGTGCCAGCAGTTTACACGGGGTAGAAGATGAGCAGTTCTTC. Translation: CASSLHGVEDEQFF.

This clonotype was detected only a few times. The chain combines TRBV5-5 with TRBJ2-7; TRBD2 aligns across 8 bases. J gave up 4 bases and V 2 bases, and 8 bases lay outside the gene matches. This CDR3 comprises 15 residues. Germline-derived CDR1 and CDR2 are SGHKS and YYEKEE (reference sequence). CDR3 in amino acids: CASSFYLGLAYEQYF. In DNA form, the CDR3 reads TGTGCCAGCAGCTTTTACCTAGGACTAGCTTACGAGCAGTACTTC.